These 24 T cell receptor beta chains were all obtained from the same sample, sequenced in a study of low-dose radiotherapy and immunotherapy resistance in tumors. Time point: before trial treatment. TRAV- and TRBV-specific primers primed first-strand cDNA, covering alpha and beta chains. A constant-region primer paired with the V-primer adapter amplified TCRs over approximately 18 PCR cycles. TCRdb recomputed calls from the reads with MiXCR, one row per CDR3 protein. The sample consists of 65,000 to 90,000 distinct CDR3 sequences, approximately 17% of them appearing once. Sequenced material: PBMCs, taken before treatment. Every receptor here comes from a male donor with prostate cancer.

In its sample, this clonotype was seen many times. The chain couples TRBV2 to TRBJ2-3; 7 bases agree with TRBD2. The germline CDR1 and CDR2 sequences are SNHLY and FYNNEI. The CDR3 runs 15 residues. V was pared by 5 bases and J by 2 bases, with 7 bases of the junction left unmatched. The CDR3 nucleotides read TGTGCCAGCAGTCCGGCTAGCGGAAACACAGATACGCAGTATTTT. Its protein is CASSPASGNTDTQYF.

This clonotype was observed at least ten times. The chain couples TRBV20-1 to TRBJ2-3; D possibly corresponds to TRBD2 (6 bases). The ends were cut back, 4 bases at V and 1 base at J, with 15 bases in the middle. Germline V gene sequence: CDR1 DFQATT, CDR2 SNEGSKA (reference sequence). The CDR3 is 15 residues long. CDR3 coding DNA: TGCAGTGCTATTCCCCGGCGGGGAGGCACAGATACGCAGTATTTT. Its protein is CSAIPRRGGTDTQYF.

This clonotype occurred many times. The chain couples TRBV7-2 to TRBJ2-1, with D perhaps matching TRBD1 or TRBD2 (5 bases each). This CDR3 has 14 residues. Trimming took off 7 bases at V and 7 bases at J, with 17 bases between the two ends. From germline, CDR1 is SGHTA and CDR2 FQGNSA. The CDR3 spells CASNHGTLGNEQFF. CDR3 coding DNA: TGTGCCAGCAACCACGGGACCTTGGGGAATGAGCAGTTCTTC.

This clonotype came up many times. The rearrangement links TRBV5-4 to TRBJ2-7; D not resolved. Looked up from germline, CDR1 is SGHNT and CDR2 is YYREEE (reference sequence). This CDR3 spans 12 amino acids. Deletions cut 0 bases from V and 3 bases from J, with 4 bases between. CDR3 residues: CASSLENYEQYF. The CDR3 nucleotides read TGTGCCAGCAGCTTGGAAAACTACGAGCAGTACTTC.

Turning to this clonotype: One base separates it from a far larger clone, so it is likely a read error. The J gene is TRBJ1-4, the V gene TRBV6-8, with D tentatively TRBD1 (6 bases). This CDR3 spans 15 amino acids. Germline V CDR1 and CDR2: MNHGY, SAAAGT. The CDR3 DNA reads as TGTGGCAGCAGAATTCAACAGGGAACTAATGAAAAACTGTTTTTT. It translates to CGSRIQQGTNEKLFF.

This clonotype was seen many times. The chain is built from TRBV29-1 and TRBJ1-4; D unclear. Germline assignment: CDR1 SQVTM and CDR2 ANQGSEA. The CDR3 has 13 residues. Trimming shortened V by 4 bases and J by 4 bases, and 10 bases separated the two germline ends. CDR3: CSVAGHGNEKLFF. The DNA of the CDR3 is TGCAGCGTTGCTGGGCATGGTAATGAAAAACTGTTTTTT.

This clonotype has at least ten counts. The chain couples TRBV6-2 or TRBV6-3 to TRBJ2-1, with 9 bases fitting TRBD1. CDR1 is MNHEY, CDR2 SVGEGT, per germline. J lost 4 bases, V lost 6 bases, and 7 bases had no gene match. This CDR3 contains 15 residues. The CDR3 bases are TGTGCCAGCAGGGGGGGACAGGGAGGGTACAATGAGCAGTTCTTC. Its translation is CASRGGQGGYNEQFF.

The sample holds many counts of this clonotype. The chain uses TRBV28 and TRBJ2-3, with 7 bases matching TRBD1. CDR1 is MDHEN and CDR2 is SYDVKM in the germline V gene. The CDR3 is 14 residues long. The ends lost 8 bases at V and 0 bases at J; junction bases unmatched: 5. Here the CDR3 reads CASGRDSSTDTQYF. In DNA form, the CDR3 reads TGTGCCAGCGGAAGGGACAGCAGCACAGATACGCAGTATTTT.

This clonotype was counted many times. J is TRBJ2-1 and V is TRBV20-1, with 12 bases fitting TRBD1. Unmatched junction bases numbered 14, after V lost 0 bases and J lost 5 bases. CDR3 length equals 19 residues. Germline-derived CDR1 and CDR2 are DFQATT and SNEGSKA (reference sequence). The CDR3 nucleotides read TGCAGTGCTAGAGATCCAGGACCCGGGGGACAGGGGGCCCACAATGAGCAGTTCTTC. As protein: CSARDPGPGGQGAHNEQFF.

In the case of this clonotype: A much larger clone lies a single base off, so this may be a read error. CDR3 nucleotide sequence: TGTGCCAGCAACTCAGCACTAGCGGATCGAGAGACCCAGTACTTC. It yields the protein CASNSALADRETQYF. V usage is TRBV5-6 and J usage is TRBJ2-5; TRBD2 matches at 8 bases. From germline, CDR1 is SGHDT and CDR2 YYEEEE. The V gene end was trimmed by 6 bases and the J gene end by 4 bases; junction bases not matched to a gene: 11. CDR3 length: 15 amino acids.

This clonotype was recorded many times. V and J are TRBV11-2 and TRBJ1-3, with D hard to call. The CDR3 spans 15 residues. Trimming left V 2 bases short and J 0 bases short, with 8 bases between. Germline V gene sequence: CDR1 SGHAT, CDR2 FQNNGV. The CDR3 coding sequence is TGTGCCAGCAGCTTACTGACGCTCTCTGGAAACACCATATATTTT. Protein: CASSLLTLSGNTIYF.

This clonotype was detected ten times or more. CDR3 DNA: TGTGCCAGCAGCTTAGTCAGGACTAGCGGGGGGGCCGGGGAGACCCAGTACTTC. This sequence encodes CASSLVRTSGGAGETQYF. The rearrangement links TRBV7-2 to TRBJ2-5, with 15 bases fitting TRBD2. From germline, CDR1 is SGHTA and CDR2 FQGNSA. The CDR3 is 18 amino acids. The V segment lost 1 base and the J segment 5 bases; nucleotides outside the gene matches: 8.

The sample holds many counts of this clonotype. This rearrangement joins TRBV29-1 to TRBJ2-7, with 8 bases matching TRBD1. Trimming at V came to 7 bases and at J to 6 bases, leaving 5 bases not matched to a gene. There are 11 residues in the CDR3. Germline CDR1 reads SQVTM; CDR2 reads ANQGSEA. For the CDR3, the DNA is TGCAGCGGGGGGACAGGCCCCGAGCAGTACTTC. The encoded protein is CSGGTGPEQYF.

This clonotype was seen ten or more times. The chain joins TRBV5-6 to TRBJ1-1, with D uncertain. With 0 bases removed from V and 7 bases from J, the gap between germline ends came to 7 bases. CDR3 length: 12 amino acids. Looked up from germline, CDR1 is SGHDT and CDR2 is YYEEEE. The CDR3 DNA reads TGTGCCAGCAGCTTGGCCCAATTTGAAGCTTTCTTT. Translating it yields CASSLAQFEAFF.

This clonotype was seen repeatedly, ten times or more. The V call is TRBV28, the J call TRBJ1-6; D gene ambiguous. This CDR3 region has 14 residues. The V and J ends lost 6 bases and 0 bases respectively, with 6 bases between them. The V gene's germline CDR1 is MDHEN and CDR2 SYDVKM. In DNA form, the CDR3 reads TGTGCCAGCAGGAAAAGCTCCTATAATTCACCCCTCCACTTT. As protein: CASRKSSYNSPLHF.

The J gene is TRBJ1-5, the V gene TRBV7-8; no firm D call. V was shortened by 1 base and J by 0 bases, with 7 bases between the two germline ends. Germline V gene data show CDR1 as SGHVS and CDR2 as FQNEAQ. The CDR3 has 15 amino acids. CDR3 DNA: TGTGCCAGCAGCTTAGGACAAAGTAGCAATCAGCCCCAGCATTTT. Protein: CASSLGQSSNQPQHF.

On this clonotype itself: This sequence is one base from a far larger clone and is likely a read error. The chain combines TRBV27 with TRBJ1-5; D is perhaps TRBD1 (5 bases). The CDR3 spans 18 residues. Germline CDR1 is MNHEY and CDR2 is SMNVEV (reference sequence). The CDR3: CVSSFVRGAAHSNQPQHF. The CDR3 DNA reads TGTGTCAGCAGTTTTGTCCGTGGGGCAGCCCATAGCAATCAGCCCCAGCATTTT.

This clonotype was counted between two and nine times. No DNA is shown, since the ends of the CDR3 on it are uncertain; the CDR3 is the one TCRdb lists. V gene TRBV28 combines with J gene TRBJ2-2; the D call TRBD1 from the table was never checked on the DNA. The CDR3 totals 13 residues, both ends included. The V gene's germline CDR1 is MDHEN and CDR2 SYDVKM. The CDR3: CASSLATGELFFF.

This clonotype was counted between two and nine times. J is TRBJ2-1 and V is TRBV20-1; 13 bases agree with TRBD2. The CDR3 has 16 residues. V gave up 3 bases and J gave up 6 bases; unmatched junction bases: 8. Germline CDR1 is DFQATT and CDR2 is SNEGSKA (reference sequence). CDR3 sequence reads: CSASSYGLAGANEQFF. The CDR3 DNA reads as TGCAGTGCTAGCTCGTATGGACTAGCGGGAGCCAATGAGCAGTTCTTC.

This clonotype was detected many times. The chain is built from TRBV19 and TRBJ2-5; possible D gene TRBD2, 6 bases. The CDR3 length is 15 residues. V dropped 6 bases and J dropped 0 bases, with 14 bases sitting between them. The germline V gene encodes CDR1 LNHDA and CDR2 SQIVND (reference sequence). The CDR3 loop reads CASSRGATYQETQYF. The CDR3 DNA is TGTGCCAGTAGCCGCGGGGCAACGTACCAAGAGACCCAGTACTTC.

This clonotype showed up just a few times. The J gene is TRBJ1-4, the V gene TRBV11-2; D might be TRBD1 (6 bases). The CDR3 consists of 16 residues. Trimming left V 5 bases short and J 5 bases short, with 18 bases between. CDR1 is SGHAT and CDR2 is FQNNGV in the germline V gene. Written as DNA, the CDR3 is TGTGCCAGCAGCCGCCTTCGGCAGGGGAGAAATGAAAAACTGTTTTTT. It specifies CASSRLRQGRNEKLFF.

This clonotype was recorded at least ten times. The CDR3: CASSYQVGGRFDSNQPQHF. CDR3 nucleotide sequence: TGTGCCAGCAGCTACCAGGTTGGGGGCCGCTTCGATAGCAATCAGCCCCAGCATTTT. The chain links TRBV6-2 or TRBV6-3 to TRBJ1-5, with TRBD1 as a possible D gene (6 bases). The germline CDR1 and CDR2 sequences are MNHEY and SVGEGT. Trimming stripped 6 bases from V and 0 bases from J, with 24 bases between. The CDR3 is 19 residues long.

In this sample, this clonotype turned up many times. The chain employs TRBV7-2 and TRBJ2-5; 12 bases align to TRBD2. This CDR3 contains 15 residues. V gave up 1 base and J gave up 7 bases; unmatched junction bases: 4. Germline V gene data show CDR1 as SGHTA and CDR2 as FQGNSA. The CDR3 DNA is TGTGCCAGCAGCTTAGTCCTAGCGGGGGGGGGGACCCAGTACTTC. It codes for CASSLVLAGGGTQYF.

The table lists this clonotype with many counts. V and J are TRBV9 and TRBJ2-1; TRBD2 matches at 9 bases. With 4 bases clipped from V and 11 bases from J, the junction kept 19 bases outside the gene matches. Germline V lookup: CDR1 SGDLS, CDR2 YYNGEE. The CDR3 covers 17 residues. The CDR3 spells CASSPWEGGGASGQQFF. The CDR3 DNA sequence: TGTGCCAGCAGCCCCTGGGAGGGCGGGGGGGCCTCGGGGCAGCAGTTCTTC.